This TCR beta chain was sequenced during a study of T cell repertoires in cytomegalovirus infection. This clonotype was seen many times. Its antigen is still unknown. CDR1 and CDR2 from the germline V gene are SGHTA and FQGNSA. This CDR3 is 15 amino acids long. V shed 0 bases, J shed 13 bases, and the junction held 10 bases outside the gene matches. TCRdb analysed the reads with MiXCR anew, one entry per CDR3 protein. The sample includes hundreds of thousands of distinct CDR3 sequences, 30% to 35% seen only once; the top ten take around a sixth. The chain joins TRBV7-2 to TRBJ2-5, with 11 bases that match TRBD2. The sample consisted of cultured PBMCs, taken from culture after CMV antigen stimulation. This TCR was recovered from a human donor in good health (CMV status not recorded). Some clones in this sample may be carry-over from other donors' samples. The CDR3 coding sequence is TGTGCCAGCAGCTTAGCCGGAGGGACTAGCGGCCGGGCGTACTTC. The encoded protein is CASSLAGGTSGRAYF.